The 7 T cell receptor beta chains below all came from one sample that was sequenced in a study of vaccination and CD4 T cells after COVID-19. Treatment denoted: approximately nine-day PBMC culture with coronavirus spike peptide pools or control peptides (ViraFEST assay). With the Oncomine TCR Beta short-read assay, DNA from cultured CD4+ T cells was sequenced. Via MiXCR, TCRdb re-called the PCR reads, giving one row per CDR3 protein. The repertoire holds about 15,000 distinct CDR3 sequences, around 46% seen once, with approximately 13% in the top ten. The antigens of these receptors remain unknown. Sequencing was carried out using CD4+ T cells from blood, cultured in vitro. The receptors derive from a human donor who had recovered from COVID-19.

The rearrangement links TRBV4-2 to TRBJ2-3, with 8 bases identical to TRBD2. V lost 6 bases, J lost 0 bases, and 14 bases stayed unmatched. CDR3 length equals 18 residues. Germline V lookup: CDR1 LGHNA, CDR2 YNFKEQ. The CDR3 loop is CASSLEGASGSSTDTQYF. The DNA of the CDR3 is TGTGCCAGCAGTCTCGAGGGCGCCAGCGGGAGTAGCACAGATACGCAGTATTTT.

The chain carries TRBV20-1 and TRBJ1-2; D might be TRBD1 (5 bases). The germline CDR1 and CDR2 sequences are DFQATT and SNEGSKA (reference sequence). Trimming cost V 6 bases and J 12 bases, with 17 bases left between them. The CDR3 runs 11 residues. The CDR3 bases are TGCAGTGCCCCGGGACCCCGTAGACACACCTTC. This encodes CSAPGPRRHTF.

The chain uses TRBV27 and TRBJ2-3, with TRBD1 matching 9 bases. Germline-derived CDR1 and CDR2 are MNHEY and SMNVEV (reference sequence). This CDR3 is built from 15 residues. V trimming: 5 bases; J trimming: 2 bases; junction bases outside the gene matches: 5. CDR3 DNA sequence: TGTGCCAGCAGTCCAAGGACAGGGGTCACAGATACGCAGTATTTT. Protein sequence: CASSPRTGVTDTQYF.

The V call is TRBV20-1, the J call TRBJ2-5, with D tentatively TRBD1 or TRBD2 (5 bases each). Germline loops: CDR1 DFQATT, CDR2 SNEGSKA (reference sequence). This CDR3 comprises 15 residues. The V end lost 0 bases, the J end lost 9 bases, and 20 bases lay between the germline ends. CDR3 residues: CSARDRLNGVGAQYF. CDR3 nucleotide sequence: TGCAGTGCTAGAGATCGTCTAAACGGGGTAGGGGCCCAGTACTTC.

V and J are TRBV12-3 or TRBV12-4 and TRBJ1-2, with 8 bases that match TRBD1. The J segment lost 5 bases and the V segment lost 6 bases, leaving 8 bases of the junction unmatched. The CDR3 covers 14 residues. The CDR3 sequence is CASSLQGATYGYTF. The CDR3 DNA follows: TGTGCCAGCAGCCTCCAGGGGGCCACTTATGGCTACACCTTC.

The chain couples TRBV7-9 to TRBJ1-1; tentatively, D is TRBD1 (5 bases). V lost 1 base to trimming and J lost 4 bases, with 10 bases between them. Looked up from germline, CDR1 is SEHNR and CDR2 is FQNEAQ (reference sequence). The CDR3 spans 14 residues. The CDR3, as DNA: TGTGCCAGCAGCTTAGGTTTGGGGGGCACTGAAGCTTTCTTT. Its translation is CASSLGLGGTEAFF.

The chain is built from TRBV11-2 and TRBJ2-2, with D possibly matching TRBD1 (5 bases). Germline V lookup: CDR1 SGHAT, CDR2 FQNNGV. Trimming took 3 bases from V and 7 from J, leaving 9 bases between them. This CDR3 region has 13 residues. CDR3 in amino acids: CASSLIGVGELFF. DNA of the CDR3: TGTGCCAGCAGCTTGATAGGGGTCGGGGAGCTGTTTTTT.